Following are 24 T cell receptor beta chains from one sample sequenced in a study of blood T cell repertoires in COVID-19. Assay used: immunoSEQ multiplex PCR; TCRdb lists only in-frame clones, some missing. The table includes 140,000 to 150,000 clones, 84% detected once. The sample consisted of peripheral blood. The source of these receptors is a man younger than 45 with COVID-19, enrolled during active disease.

The genes are TRBV9 and TRBJ1-3, with 7 bases lining up with TRBD1. CDR3 length: 17 amino acids. Germline CDR1 SGDLS, CDR2 YYNGEE. Unmatched junction bases numbered 6, after V lost 0 bases and J lost 0 bases. CDR3 DNA sequence: TGTGCCAGCAGCGTAGAAGGGACAGTTTACTCTGGAAACACCATATATTTT. Translated: CASSVEGTVYSGNTIYF.

The CDR3 is CASSLAKAGTVYEQYF. CDR3 coding DNA: TGTGCCAGCAGCTTAGCAAAAGCGGGGACCGTCTACGAGCAGTACTTC. The genes are TRBV7-9 and TRBJ2-7, with 7 bases identical to TRBD2. The CDR3 contains 16 residues. The trim removed 0 bases at V and 3 bases at J, leaving 8 bases unmatched. From germline, CDR1 is SEHNR and CDR2 FQNEAQ (reference sequence).

This chain uses TRBV29-1 with TRBJ2-2; a possible D gene is TRBD1 (5 bases). Trimming cost V 7 bases and J 3 bases, with 9 bases left between them. This CDR3 is built from 12 residues. Germline lookup yields CDR1 SQVTM and CDR2 ANQGSEA. The CDR3 region has the DNA TGCAGCGCCTTGACAGACACCGGGGAGCTGTTTTTT. Translated, it gives CSALTDTGELFF.

V gene TRBV27 combines with J gene TRBJ2-7; 12 bases fit TRBD1. This CDR3 has 15 residues. Germline loops: CDR1 MNHEY, CDR2 SMNVEV (reference sequence). V gave up 5 bases and J gave up 7 bases; unmatched junction bases: 9. This chain's CDR3 is CASSQRGTGGAEQYF. The CDR3, as DNA: TGTGCCAGCAGTCAGAGGGGGACAGGGGGCGCAGAGCAGTACTTC.

This chain uses TRBV7-2 with TRBJ2-5; TRBD1 agrees at 7 bases. Germline lookup yields CDR1 SGHTA and CDR2 FQGNSA. V trimming: 1 base; J trimming: 5 bases; junction bases outside the gene matches: 7. The CDR3 length is 15 residues. In DNA, the CDR3 is TGTGCCAGCAGCTTAGATCAGGGGGTATACGAGACCCAGTACTTC. Translated, it gives CASSLDQGVYETQYF.

The V and J genes are TRBV11-2 and TRBJ2-3; 7 nucleotides agree with TRBD1. Germline loops: CDR1 SGHAT, CDR2 FQNNGV. This CDR3 contains 17 residues. Trimming took 1 base from V and 0 from J; bases not matched to a gene: 7. CDR3 residues: CASSLAYRGTSTDTQYF. The CDR3 bases are TGTGCCAGCAGCTTAGCGTACAGGGGCACTAGCACAGATACGCAGTATTTT.

The chain couples TRBV18 to TRBJ1-2, with 7 bases that match TRBD1. The CDR3 totals 16 residues. CDR1 KGHSH and CDR2 LQKENI come from the germline V gene. V was pared by 2 bases and J by 7 bases, with 13 bases of the junction left unmatched. The CDR3 DNA is TGTGCCAGCTCACCAAACGGGGACAGCACCTCTACTGGCTACACCTTC. This codes for CASSPNGDSTSTGYTF.

This clone was recorded a few times. The chain employs TRBV2 and TRBJ2-1, with 10 nucleotides matching TRBD2. J was trimmed by 2 bases and V by 6 bases; bases with no gene match: 7. This CDR3 is 16 amino acids long. Germline CDR1 is SNHLY and CDR2 is FYNNEI. CDR3 residues: CASSGGLAETYNEQFF. The CDR3 DNA reads TGTGCCAGCAGCGGTGGACTAGCGGAGACCTACAATGAGCAGTTCTTC.

The V and J genes are TRBV5-1 and TRBJ1-1; D gene uncertain. Germline CDR1 SGHRS, CDR2 YFSETQ. V lost 1 base and J lost 8, with 6 bases in between. This CDR3 has 11 residues. This CDR3 reads CASSLNSEAFF. CDR3 coding DNA: TGCGCCAGCAGCTTGAACAGCGAAGCTTTCTTT.

The genes are TRBV30 and TRBJ1-1; TRBD1 might be the D (5 bases). Germline-derived CDR1 and CDR2 are GTSNPN and SVGIG (reference sequence). This CDR3 is built from 17 residues. V was cut by 2 bases and J by 6 bases, with 25 bases left in between. CDR3 sequence (DNA): TGTGCCTGGAGTAATCCGGAGTATAAGGGGTCGAGAGCTGAAGCTTTCTTT. Its protein product is CAWSNPEYKGSRAEAFF.

This chain links TRBV4-2 with TRBJ1-3; tentatively, D is TRBD1 (5 bases). The ends were cut back, 0 bases at V and 1 base at J, with 10 bases in the middle. The CDR3 loop spans 16 amino acids. Germline V gene lookup returns CDR1 LGHNA and CDR2 YNFKEQ. The CDR3 protein is CASSQDRGGSGNTIYF. The CDR3, as DNA: TGTGCCAGCAGCCAAGATCGCGGGGGATCTGGAAACACCATATATTTT.

This clone was counted between two and nine times. The chain is built from TRBV2 and TRBJ2-1; 7 bases match TRBD2. The germline V gene encodes CDR1 SNHLY and CDR2 FYNNEI. After removal of 7 bases from V and 4 bases from J, the junction contained 10 bases not matched to a gene. This CDR3 is 15 amino acids long. DNA of the CDR3: TGTGCCAGCAAGATAGGCGGGAGTCGTTACAATGAGCAGTTCTTC. It encodes CASKIGGSRYNEQFF.

This clone was recorded once. The chain employs TRBV28 and TRBJ2-1; D not certain. The V and J ends lost 5 bases and 8 bases respectively, with 7 bases between them. The CDR3 has 11 residues. The germline V gene has CDR1 MDHEN and CDR2 SYDVKM. Written as DNA, the CDR3 is TGTGCCAGCAGTAACTTATATGAGCAGTTCTTC. Its protein is CASSNLYEQFF. Full variable domain (rest looked up from reference TRBV28 and TRBJ2-1): DVKVTQSSRYLVKRTGEKVFLECVQDMDHENMFWYRQDPGLGLRLIYFSYDVKMKEKGDIPEGYSVSREKKERFSLILESASTNQTSMYLCASSNLYEQFFGPGTRLTVL.

V is TRBV15 and J is TRBJ2-2, with 7 bases fitting TRBD2. The CDR3 is 15 amino acids. With 1 base clipped from V and 13 bases from J, the junction kept 12 bases outside the gene matches. Germline CDR1 is LNHNV and CDR2 is YYDKDF (reference sequence). This chain's CDR3 is CATSRGSLGEGWLFF. In nucleotides, the CDR3 is TGTGCCACCAGCAGAGGGTCGCTCGGGGAGGGGTGGCTGTTTTTT.

The gene calls are TRBV18 and TRBJ1-2; TRBD1 is a possible D gene (5 bases). Trimming left V 6 bases short and J 5 bases short, with 7 bases between. CDR1 and CDR2 (germline): KGHSH, LQKENI. CDR3 length: 11 residues. The CDR3 spells CASSQGYGYTF. CDR3 bases: TGTGCCAGCTCCCAGGGTTATGGCTACACCTTC. Filled out from reference TRBV18 and TRBJ1-2, the complete variable domain reads NAGVMQNPRHLVRRRGQEARLRCSPMKGHSHVYWYRQLPEEGLKFMVYLQKENIIDESGMPKERFSAEFPKEGPSILRIQQVVRGDSAAYFCASSQGYGYTFGSGTRLTVV.

V gene TRBV2 combines with J gene TRBJ2-1; 14 bases fit TRBD2. Germline lookup yields CDR1 SNHLY and CDR2 FYNNEI. With V trimmed by 5 bases and J by 7 bases, 10 bases remained unmatched. CDR3 size: 17 residues. CDR3 in DNA: TGTGCCAGCAGTATCGAGACTAGCGGGAGGGGAAAGAATGAGCAGTTCTTC. Its translation is CASSIETSGRGKNEQFF.

This clone was counted only a few times. CDR3 sequence (DNA): TGTGCCAGCAGTGAAAATGGTGAGGTGGGGCAGTACTTC. It codes for CASSENGEVGQYF. This chain links TRBV6-1 with TRBJ2-7, with unresolved D. The germline gives CDR1 MNHNS, CDR2 SASEGT. The CDR3 has 13 amino acids. The ends were cut back, 2 bases at V and 9 bases at J, with 14 bases in the middle.

The chain recombines TRBV11-2 with TRBJ2-1, with 9 positions matching TRBD2. V was clipped by 8 bases and J by 7 bases; unmatched bases: 12. Germline V lookup: CDR1 SGHAT, CDR2 FQNNGV. The CDR3 loop spans 15 amino acids. In DNA, the CDR3 is TGTGCCAGCCTGCCCCGGGCTAGCGGGAAGAATGAGCAGTTCTTC. It codes for CASLPRASGKNEQFF.

At least ten counts were recorded for this clone. The J gene is TRBJ2-3, the V gene TRBV14; D remains unclear. The CDR3 extends over 16 amino acids. Trimming shortened V by 0 bases and J by 0 bases, and 10 bases separated the two germline ends. Germline V CDR1 and CDR2: SGHDN, FVKESK. CDR3 sequence (DNA): TGTGCCAGCAGCCAAGAGTGGCAGTTTAGCACAGATACGCAGTATTTT. It codes for CASSQEWQFSTDTQYF.

J is TRBJ1-1 and V is TRBV12-3 or TRBV12-4; weak D call: TRBD1 (6 bases). The CDR3 contains 12 residues. V lost 5 bases and J lost 7, with 11 bases in between. The CDR3, as DNA: TGTGCCAGCAGTCCCCAACAGGGTGAAGCTTTCTTT. It yields the protein CASSPQQGEAFF.

The CDR3 region is CAWHDRVFYEQYF. For the CDR3, the DNA is TGTGCCTGGCACGACAGGGTATTTTACGAGCAGTACTTC. The V and J genes are TRBV30 and TRBJ2-7, with 7 bases matching TRBD1. The CDR3 length is 13 residues. Trimming cost V 5 bases and J 4 bases; bases outside gene matches: 8. Germline lookup yields CDR1 GTSNPN and CDR2 SVGIG (reference sequence). Filled out from reference TRBV30 and TRBJ2-7, the complete variable domain reads SQTIHQWPATLVQPVGSPLSLECTVEGTSNPNLYWYRQAAGRGLQLLFYSVGIGQISSEVPQNLSASRPQDRQFILSSKKLLLSDSGFYLCAWHDRVFYEQYFGPGTRLTVT.

As concerns this clone: The junction differs from germline at one of its ends, possibly a read error. The chain is built from TRBV5-6 and TRBJ2-4, with TRBD2 matching 11 bases. The CDR3 loop spans 13 amino acids. CDR1 and CDR2 from the germline V gene are SGHDT and YYEEEE. Written as DNA, the CDR3 is TGTGCCAGCAGCTCTAAGACTAGCGGGAATGGGAACTTC. It specifies CASSSKTSGNGNF.

The chain links TRBV30 to TRBJ2-1; D gene unclear. Germline V lookup: CDR1 GTSNPN, CDR2 SVGIG (reference sequence). The CDR3 runs to 11 residues. The V and J ends lost 1 base and 8 bases respectively, with 6 bases between them. The CDR3 bases are TGTGCCTGGAGTGGAGTGGATGAGCAGTTCTTC. It specifies CAWSGVDEQFF.

The chain employs TRBV19 and TRBJ1-1; 9 positions match TRBD1. J was trimmed by 5 bases and V by 3 bases; bases with no gene match: 4. The germline V gene has CDR1 LNHDA and CDR2 SQIVND (reference sequence). The CDR3 loop spans 14 amino acids. The CDR3 sequence: CASSMGTGKTEAFF. CDR3 sequence (DNA): TGTGCCAGTAGTATGGGGACAGGGAAAACTGAAGCTTTCTTT.